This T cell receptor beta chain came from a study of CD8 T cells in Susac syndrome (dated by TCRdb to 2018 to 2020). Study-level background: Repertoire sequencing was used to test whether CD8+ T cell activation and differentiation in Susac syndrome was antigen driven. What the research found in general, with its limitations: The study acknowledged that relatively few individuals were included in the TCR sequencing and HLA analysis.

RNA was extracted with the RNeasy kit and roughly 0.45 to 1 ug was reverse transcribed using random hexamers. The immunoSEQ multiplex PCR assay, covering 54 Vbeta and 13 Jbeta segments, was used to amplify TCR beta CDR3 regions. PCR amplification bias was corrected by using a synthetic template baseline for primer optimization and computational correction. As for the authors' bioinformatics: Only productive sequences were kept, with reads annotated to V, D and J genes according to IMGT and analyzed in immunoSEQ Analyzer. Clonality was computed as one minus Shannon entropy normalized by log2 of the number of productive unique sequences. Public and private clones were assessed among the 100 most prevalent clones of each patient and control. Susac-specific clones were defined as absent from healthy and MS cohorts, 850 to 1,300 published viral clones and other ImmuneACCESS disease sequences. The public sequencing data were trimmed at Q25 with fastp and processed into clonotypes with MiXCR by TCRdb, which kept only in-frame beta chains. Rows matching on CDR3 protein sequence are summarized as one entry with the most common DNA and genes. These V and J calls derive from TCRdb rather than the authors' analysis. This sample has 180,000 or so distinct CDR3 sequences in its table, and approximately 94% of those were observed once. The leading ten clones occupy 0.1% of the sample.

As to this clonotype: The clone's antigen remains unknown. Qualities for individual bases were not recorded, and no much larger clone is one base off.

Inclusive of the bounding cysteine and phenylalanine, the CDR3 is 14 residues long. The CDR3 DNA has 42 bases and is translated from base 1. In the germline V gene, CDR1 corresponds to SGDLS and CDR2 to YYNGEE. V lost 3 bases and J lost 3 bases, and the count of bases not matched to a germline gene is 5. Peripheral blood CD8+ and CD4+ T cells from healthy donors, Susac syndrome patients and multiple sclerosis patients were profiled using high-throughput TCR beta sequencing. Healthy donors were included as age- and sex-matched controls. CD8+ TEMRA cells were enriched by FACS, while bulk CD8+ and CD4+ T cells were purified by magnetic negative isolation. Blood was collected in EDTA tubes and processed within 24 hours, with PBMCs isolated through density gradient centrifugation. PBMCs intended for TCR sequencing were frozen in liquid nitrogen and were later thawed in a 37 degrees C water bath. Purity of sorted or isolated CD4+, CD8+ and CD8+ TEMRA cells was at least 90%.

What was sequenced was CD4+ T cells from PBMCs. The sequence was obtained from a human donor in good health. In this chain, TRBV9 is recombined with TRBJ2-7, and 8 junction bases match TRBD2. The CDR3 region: CASSAPTSGYEQYF. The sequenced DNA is TGTGCCAGCAGCGCCCCCACTAGCGGCTACGAGCAGTACTTC.